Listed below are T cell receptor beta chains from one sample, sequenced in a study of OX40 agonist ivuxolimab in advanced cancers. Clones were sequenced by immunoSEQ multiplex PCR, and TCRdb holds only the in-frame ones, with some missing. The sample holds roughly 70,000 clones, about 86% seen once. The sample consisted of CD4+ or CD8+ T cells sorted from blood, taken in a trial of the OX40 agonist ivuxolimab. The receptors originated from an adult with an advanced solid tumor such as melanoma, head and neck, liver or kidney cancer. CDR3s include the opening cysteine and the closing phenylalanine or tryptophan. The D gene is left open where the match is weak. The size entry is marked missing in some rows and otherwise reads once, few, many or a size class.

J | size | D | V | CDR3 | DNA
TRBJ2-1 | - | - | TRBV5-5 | CASSPTVSSYNEQFF | TGTGCCAGCAGCCCGACGGTTAGCTCCTACAATGAGCAGTTCTTC
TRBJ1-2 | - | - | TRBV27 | CASPAPPGSRGLYGYTF | TGTGCCAGCCCAGCCCCCCCAGGGTCAAGGGGCCTCTATGGCTACACCTTC
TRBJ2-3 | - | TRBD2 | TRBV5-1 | CASSPGGGTDTQYF | TGCGCCAGCAGCCCGGGGGGGGGCACAGATACGCAGTATTTT
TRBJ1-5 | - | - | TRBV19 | CASSIPLGGGRGDSNQPQHF | TGTGCCAGTAGTATCCCCCTGGGGGGGGGCAGAGGTGATAGCAATCAGCCCCAGCATTTT
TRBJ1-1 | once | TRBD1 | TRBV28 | CASHTFDRGATEAFF | TGTGCCAGCCATACCTTTGACAGGGGGGCCACTGAAGCTTTCTTT
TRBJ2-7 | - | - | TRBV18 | CASSPQDSAYEQYF | TGTGCCAGCTCACCGCAGGACAGCGCCTACGAGCAGTACTTC
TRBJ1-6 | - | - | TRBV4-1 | CASSQALPGRPPLHF | TGCGCCAGCAGCCAAGCCTTACCTGGGAGGCCACCCCTCCACTTT
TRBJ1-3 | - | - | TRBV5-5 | CASSSRTTRASGNTIYF | TGTGCCAGCAGCTCCCGAACTACCCGGGCGTCTGGAAACACCATATATTTT
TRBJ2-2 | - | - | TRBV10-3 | CAIAPGVNTGELFF | TGTGCCATCGCTCCGGGAGTGAACACCGGGGAGCTGTTTTTT
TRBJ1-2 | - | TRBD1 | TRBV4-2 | CASSQKTGGEGYTF | TGTGCCAGCAGCCAAAAAACAGGGGGCGAGGGCTACACCTTC
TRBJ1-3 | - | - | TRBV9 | CASSVEGHSGNTIYF | TGTGCCAGCAGCGTAGAGGGCCACTCTGGAAACACCATATATTTT
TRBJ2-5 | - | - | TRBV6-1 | CASSQQETQYF | TGTGCCAGCAGCCAACAAGAGACCCAGTACTTC
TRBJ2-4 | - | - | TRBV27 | CASSQTADIQYF | TGTGCCAGCAGCCAAACTGCGGACATTCAGTACTTC
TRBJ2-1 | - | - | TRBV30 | CAWSSLGVSYNEQFF | TGTGCCTGGAGCAGCCTGGGAGTTTCCTACAATGAGCAGTTCTTC
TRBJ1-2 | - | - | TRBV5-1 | CASSLQASNYGYTF | TGCGCCAGCAGCCTACAGGCGTCTAACTATGGCTACACCTTC
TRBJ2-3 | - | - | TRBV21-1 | CASSNYRATDRDTQYF | TGTGCCAGCAGCAATTATAGGGCGACAGATAGGGATACGCAGTATTTT
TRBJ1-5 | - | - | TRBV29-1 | CSVLDQGSEQPQHF | TGCAGCGTGCTGGACCAAGGCTCTGAGCAGCCCCAGCATTTT
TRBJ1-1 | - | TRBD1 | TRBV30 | CAWRGQGNTEAFF | TGTGCCTGGAGGGGACAGGGGAACACTGAAGCTTTCTTT